The 21 T cell receptor beta chains below were found in one sample sequenced in a study of post-analysis software for immune sequencing data. Incorporated into the TCR beta cDNA libraries were unique molecular identifiers, which served to reduce PCR and sequencing biases. MiXCR was run by TCRdb on the PCR reads, yielding one entry per CDR3 protein. The sample includes 450,000 or so distinct CDR3 sequences, approximately 45% of them seen just once. For these TCRs, the target antigens are not known. Study-wide points: Patients showed TRBV5-6, TRBV5-1 and TRBV20-1 among roughly five TRBV segments more frequent than in controls.

What was sequenced was blood. The receptors shown here come from a girl aged 5-17 years with multiple sclerosis.

V is TRBV7-2 and J is TRBJ1-1; no firm D call. Germline CDR1 is SGHTA and CDR2 is FQGNSA. The CDR3 has 15 residues. Deletions cut 1 base from V and 7 bases from J, with 16 bases between. CDR3 nucleotide sequence: TGTGCCAGCAGCTTAGTATCCGGCAGGATTAATGAAGCTTTCTTT. Translated: CASSLVSGRINEAFF.

V and J are TRBV7-8 and TRBJ1-4; D perhaps matches TRBD1 (5 bases). V lost 5 bases, J lost 6 bases, and 13 bases lay in between. This CDR3 region has 14 residues. The germline gives CDR1 SGHVS, CDR2 FQNEAQ. CDR3 bases: TGTGCCAGCAGCCGGCATACGGGGGATGAAAAACTGTTTTTT. Its protein is CASSRHTGDEKLFF.

The chain carries TRBV6-5 and TRBJ1-2; 7 bases match TRBD1. The V gene's germline CDR1 is MNHEY and CDR2 SVGAGI. The CDR3 is 14 residues long. Trimming cost V 5 bases and J 8 bases; bases outside gene matches: 11. CDR3 region: CASSNRGEQWGYTF. The DNA for the CDR3 is TGTGCCAGCAGTAACAGGGGAGAGCAATGGGGCTACACCTTC.

The V gene is TRBV18, the J gene TRBJ2-6, with TRBD1 as a possible D gene (6 bases). CDR1 and CDR2 (germline): KGHSH, LQKENI. Trimming pared 2 bases from V and 0 bases from J, leaving 14 bases between. CDR3 size: 18 residues. The DNA for the CDR3 is TGTGCCAGCTCACCAAGCATGATGGACAGCTCTGGGGCCAACGTCCTGACTTTC. It encodes CASSPSMMDSSGANVLTF.

The chain joins TRBV29-1 to TRBJ2-5, with 8 bases aligning to TRBD2. J was trimmed by 1 base and V by 3 bases; bases with no gene match: 4. Germline V lookup: CDR1 SQVTM, CDR2 ANQGSEA. CDR3 size: 14 residues. Here the CDR3 reads CSVDTSGSQETQYF. The CDR3 DNA reads TGCAGCGTTGACACTAGCGGATCCCAAGAGACCCAGTACTTC.

The chain is built from TRBV27 and TRBJ2-7, with 12 bases that match TRBD1. There are 14 residues in the CDR3. In germline, CDR1 is MNHEY, CDR2 SMNVEV (reference sequence). After removal of 6 bases from V and 6 bases from J, the junction contained 6 bases not matched to a gene. The CDR3 protein is CASRGGQGAFEQYF. The CDR3 DNA reads TGTGCCAGCAGGGGGGGACAGGGGGCGTTCGAGCAGTACTTC.

The rearrangement joins TRBV27 to TRBJ2-5, with TRBD1 matching 9 bases. With 4 bases clipped from V and 5 bases from J, the junction kept 8 bases outside the gene matches. The CDR3 covers 15 residues. Germline CDR1 reads MNHEY; CDR2 reads SMNVEV (reference sequence). CDR3 bases: TGTGCCAGCAGTTACTGGACAGGGGAGGTTGAGACCCAGTACTTC. Its translation is CASSYWTGEVETQYF.

The rearrangement links TRBV10-3 to TRBJ2-1, with TRBD1 matching 7 bases. The V and J ends lost 4 bases and 0 bases, in that order; junction bases with no gene match: 6. From germline, CDR1 is ENHRY and CDR2 SYGVKD. This CDR3 contains 16 residues. In DNA, the CDR3 is TGTGCCATCAGTGGCTTGAGACAGGGCTCCTACAATGAGCAGTTCTTC. Translated, it gives CAISGLRQGSYNEQFF.

This clonotype occurred a few times. The chain couples TRBV5-8 to TRBJ2-6, with D tentatively TRBD1 (6 bases). CDR3 length: 17 amino acids. In germline, CDR1 is SGHTS, CDR2 YDEGEE. V lost 1 base, J lost 1 base, and 12 bases lay in between. CDR3 coding DNA: TGTGCCAGCAGCTTGTACATCCAGGGGTCTGGGGCCAACGTCCTGACTTTC. Translation gives CASSLYIQGSGANVLTF.

The V call is TRBV19, the J call TRBJ2-5, with TRBD1 matching over 7 bases. Germline CDR1 reads LNHDA; CDR2 reads SQIVND (reference sequence). Trimming cost V 8 bases and J 4 bases; bases outside gene matches: 13. The CDR3 length is 15 residues. The CDR3, as DNA: TGTGCCAGTTCTTCGCAGGGGGAAAGGAGAGAGACCCAGTACTTC. It encodes CASSSQGERRETQYF. The full variable domain, rest sourced from reference TRBV19 and TRBJ2-5, is DGGITQSPKYLFRKEGQNVTLSCEQNLNHDAMYWYRQDPGQGLRLIYYSQIVNDFQKGDIAEGYSVSREKKESFPLTVTSAQKNPTAFYLCASSSQGERRETQYFGPGTRLLVL.

This clonotype appeared a single time. A much larger clone lies a single base off, so this may be a read error. Here the CDR3 DNA reads TGCAGTGCTAGAGAGGCAGGGGATTATGGCTACACCTTC. Protein product: CSAREAGDYGYTF. V gene TRBV20-1 combines with J gene TRBJ1-2; perhaps TRBD1 as D (6 bases). The V end lost 0 bases, the J end lost 5 bases, and 10 bases lay between the germline ends. The CDR3 runs 13 residues. Germline CDR1 reads DFQATT; CDR2 reads SNEGSKA (reference sequence).

The chain couples TRBV21-1 to TRBJ1-2; the D call in the table, TRBD1, was not verified against the DNA. TRBV21-1 is labeled a pseudogene. The length of the CDR3 is 13 residues. CDR3: CASSPDSRGGYTF. The CDR3 DNA reads as TGTGCCAGCAGCCCGGACAGTCGGGGTGGCTACACCTTC.

In this sample, this clonotype turned up a few times. The gene calls are TRBV28 and TRBJ2-5, with TRBD1 matching 10 bases. The better agreement between TRBJ2-7 and the DNA end casts doubt on the J call. Germline CDR1 and CDR2: MDHEN and SYDVKM. This CDR3 has 15 amino acids. This CDR3 reads CASSFLDRGEYEQYF. The CDR3 region has the DNA TGTGCCAGCAGTTTCTTGGACAGGGGGGAATACGAGCAGTACTTC.

This clonotype was detected a few times. The chain recombines TRBV15 with TRBJ1-5; a weak D match, TRBD1 (5 bases). Germline CDR1 LNHNV, CDR2 YYDKDF (reference sequence). V was shortened by 5 bases and J by 7 bases, with 27 bases between the two germline ends. The CDR3 length is 18 residues. CDR3: CATSAYRAGRLAGQPQHF. CDR3 bases: TGTGCCACCAGCGCCTACCGAGCGGGACGGCTAGCTGGACAGCCCCAGCATTTT.

This clonotype was counted between two and nine times. This chain links TRBV15 with TRBJ2-7; maybe TRBD1 (5 bases). Judging by the DNA end, TRBJ2-5 fits better; the J call may be wrong. Germline-derived CDR1 and CDR2 are LNHNV and YYDKDF (reference sequence). This CDR3 region has 16 residues. CDR3 sequence (DNA): TGTGCCACCAGCAGAGTAACCGACAGTCTACGAGAGACCCAGTACTTC. This codes for CATSRVTDSLRETQYF.

Points on this clonotype: The junction shows a germline mismatch at one end, possibly a read error. The rearrangement joins TRBV7-3 to TRBJ2-3; D is perhaps TRBD1 (5 bases). The CDR3 runs to 15 residues. Per germline, CDR1 SGHTA and CDR2 FQGTGA. The CDR3 sequence: CASSSDIGGTDTQYF. Here the CDR3 DNA reads TGTGCCAGCAGCTCGGACATCGGTGGCACTGATACGCAGTATTTT.

This chain connects TRBV5-1 to TRBJ2-2, with 7 bases fitting TRBD2. Trimming removed 1 base from V and 4 bases from J; junction bases left unmatched: 7. Germline V gene sequence: CDR1 SGHRS, CDR2 YFSETQ. The CDR3 loop spans 16 amino acids. In nucleotides, the CDR3 is TGCGCCAGCAGCTTGCAAGGACTAGGTCCCACCGGGGAGCTGTTTTTT. It codes for CASSLQGLGPTGELFF.

The chain couples TRBV7-3 to TRBJ2-7; D might be TRBD1 or TRBD2, each matching 5 bases. The CDR3 is made up of 18 amino acids. V was cut by 1 base and J by 2 bases, with 21 bases left in between. Germline-derived CDR1 and CDR2 are SGHTA and FQGTGA. The CDR3 spells CASSLSGLRDVKTYEQYF. The CDR3 DNA reads as TGTGCCAGCAGCTTAAGTGGGCTCCGGGACGTGAAGACCTACGAGCAGTACTTC.

The chain links TRBV28 to TRBJ2-5; D gene unclear. The CDR3 consists of 12 residues. Germline CDR1 reads MDHEN; CDR2 reads SYDVKM. Trimming removed 7 bases from V and 5 bases from J, with 11 bases in between. The CDR3 loop reads CASTRSWETQYF. The CDR3 DNA follows: TGTGCCAGCACCCGTAGTTGGGAGACCCAGTACTTC.

This clonotype was seen only a few times. This chain connects TRBV20-1 to TRBJ1-1, with TRBD1 identical over 8 bases. The germline V gene has CDR1 DFQATT and CDR2 SNEGSKA (reference sequence). The V gene end was trimmed by 6 bases and the J gene end by 9 bases; junction bases not matched to a gene: 6. The CDR3 sequence is 11 residues long. CDR3 sequence: CSAAQGAQAFF. The CDR3 DNA is TGCAGTGCGGCCCAGGGGGCGCAAGCTTTCTTT.

This clonotype is a singleton in its sample. CDR3 sequence: CSASLAGVTYEQFF. DNA of the CDR3: TGCAGTGCTAGCTTAGCGGGAGTCACCTATGAGCAGTTCTTC. The V and J genes are TRBV20-1 and TRBJ2-1; the match to TRBD2 covers 9 bases. The CDR3 loop spans 14 amino acids. V lost 3 bases, J lost 8 bases, and 8 bases stayed unmatched. Germline CDR1 is DFQATT and CDR2 is SNEGSKA (reference sequence).